A single T cell receptor beta chain is shown here with its context. This clone's antigen is unknown. No base qualities exist here, and no much larger clone lies one base off it. These data belong to a study of blood T cell repertoires in COVID-19 (dated by TCRdb to between 2020 and 2021). For the wider study: Collaborator samples came from the United States, Italy and Spain and covered acute and convalescent phases of COVID-19. HLA class I and class II types, where available, came from metadata supplied by the sample provider rather than from assay-based typing. Samples came from the ongoing ImmuneRACE study (first 160 participants) plus 1,254 subjects from 6 global collaborators. Subjects who had been exposed to COVID-19, were actively infected with it, or had recovered from it provided the deeply sampled blood TCRbeta repertoires that made up the dataset. The repertoires were made available in a free public database intended to serve as a resource for research on the immune response to SARS-CoV-2. The material from the prospective study consisted of cDNA or gDNA derived from T cells, B-cell-depleted T cells, or PBMCs. A de-identified subject ID, COVID-19 status, age in years and sex were almost always included in the sample metadata.

The cysteine opens and the phenylalanine closes a CDR3 of 14 amino acids. The DNA shown is the 42-base CDR3, in frame from base 1. Taken from the germline V gene, the CDR1 and CDR2 loops are SGHTA and FQGTGA. V loses 1 base of germline sequence and J loses 6 bases, and the interval between the two ends is 10 bases. TCRbeta CDR3 regions were amplified from genomic DNA using the immunoSEQ Assay, a bias-controlled multiplex PCR. For the original study's pipeline: Nucleated cell counts per sample were estimated from amplification of reference gene primers within the assay. To quantify the absolute abundance of each unique TCRbeta CDR3 rearrangement, sequence reads were collapsed and filtered. For each sample, productive Simpson clonality was calculated as the square root of Simpson's diversity index over productive rearrangements. As stored in TCRdb, this immuneACCESS dataset retains in-frame rearrangements with V and J assigned. A fraction of the clones does not appear; measured against another copy, unresolved V genes explain less than half of the discrepancy, and the remainder lacks a known reason. Clonal size and the V and J genes are those of that table, whereas D and trimming came from the DNA. For this sample the table gives some 70,000 clones, of which more than 80% were detected only once. The top ten clonotypes cover approximately 6.7% of the sample.

Findings and caveats that apply to the study as a whole: How much clinical and demographic metadata was included differed by source and by participant, and the metadata was provided uncurated.

Whole blood was collected in K2EDTA tubes by collaborating institutions according to the institutions' own protocols. For TCRbeta analysis, collaborator samples were shipped as frozen whole blood, as isolated PBMCs, or as DNA extracted from either sample type. Material for sequencing was peripheral blood. The V and J segments used are TRBV7-3 and TRBJ2-1, with the D gene not confidently named. This receptor was taken from an elderly woman with active COVID-19. The CDR3 region reads CASSLSARSNEQFF. The DNA sequence is as follows: TGTGCCAGCAGCTTAAGTGCCAGAAGCAATGAGCAGTTCTTC. With all but the CDR3 taken from the reference TRBV7-3 and TRBJ2-1 genes, the full variable domain is: GAGVSQTPSNKVTEKGKYVELRCDPISGHTALYWYRQSLGQGPEFLIYFQGTGAADDSGLPNDRFFAVRPEGSVSTLKIQRTERGDSAVYLCASSLSARSNEQFFGPGTRLTVL.